The 2 T cell receptor beta chains below all came from one sample that was sequenced in a study of cytomegalovirus exposure and HLA in healthy donors. PCR involved 60 Vbeta and 13 Jbeta primers. Produced via immunoSEQ multiplex PCR; TCRdb's table is partial and in-frame only. The sample shows 200,000 to 250,000 clones, 60% to 80% of them seen only once. The sequenced sample consisted of PBMCs. These receptors were collected from a man aged 18 to 30 in good health and CMV-seronegative.

This rearrangement joins TRBV28 to TRBJ1-2; TRBD1 is a possible D gene (6 bases). CDR3 length equals 14 residues. Germline values: CDR1 MDHEN, CDR2 SYDVKM. V was shortened by 2 bases and J by 5 bases, with 12 bases between the two germline ends. CDR3 DNA sequence: TGTGCCAGCAGTTTAGGGGAGGGGGGATATGGCTACACCTTC. This encodes CASSLGEGGYGYTF.

This clone was seen just once. The J gene is TRBJ2-3, the V gene TRBV4-1; 12 bases align to TRBD2. This CDR3 has 17 amino acids. In germline, CDR1 is MGHRA, CDR2 YSYEKL. The V and J ends lost 0 bases and 3 bases, in that order; junction bases with no gene match: 4. In DNA, the CDR3 is TGCGCCAGCAGCCAAGAAACTAGCGGGAGGCAAACAGATACGCAGTATTTT. Its protein product is CASSQETSGRQTDTQYF.